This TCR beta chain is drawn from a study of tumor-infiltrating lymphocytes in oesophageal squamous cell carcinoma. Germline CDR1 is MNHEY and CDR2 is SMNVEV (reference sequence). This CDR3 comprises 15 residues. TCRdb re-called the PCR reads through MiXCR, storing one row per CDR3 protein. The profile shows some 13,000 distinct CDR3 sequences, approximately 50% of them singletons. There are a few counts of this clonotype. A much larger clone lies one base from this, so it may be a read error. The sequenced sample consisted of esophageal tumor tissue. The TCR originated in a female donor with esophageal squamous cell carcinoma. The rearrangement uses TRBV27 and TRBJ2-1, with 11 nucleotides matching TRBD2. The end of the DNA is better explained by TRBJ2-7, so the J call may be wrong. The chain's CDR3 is CASSPRLAGSNEQYF. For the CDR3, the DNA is TGTGCCAGCAGCCCCCGACTAGCGGGATCGAATGAGCAGTACTTC.